The sequence of this T cell receptor beta chain was determined in a study of T-cell reconstitution after alpha-beta-depleted transplantation in children. This clonotype has ten or more counts. It was with unique molecular identifiers that the TCRbeta library was prepared. TCRdb reprocessed the PCR reads with MiXCR, giving one entry per CDR3 protein. The sample shows some 600,000 distinct CDR3 sequences, around 16% of them seen only once. Sequenced here: PBMCs from the stem cell graft donor, sampled from the stem cell graft. This sequence was found in a human donor who donated a stem cell graft to a child with acute myeloid leukemia.

Here the CDR3 DNA reads TGTGCCAGCAGCTTCGACCACAGGGCGGGTCAGCCCCAGCATTTT. Its protein product is CASSFDHRAGQPQHF. The chain employs TRBV7-2 and TRBJ1-5, with a tentative D call TRBD1 (6 bases). Germline values: CDR1 SGHTA, CDR2 FQGNSA. This CDR3 spans 15 amino acids. V was clipped by 3 bases and J by 6 bases, with 15 bases between them.